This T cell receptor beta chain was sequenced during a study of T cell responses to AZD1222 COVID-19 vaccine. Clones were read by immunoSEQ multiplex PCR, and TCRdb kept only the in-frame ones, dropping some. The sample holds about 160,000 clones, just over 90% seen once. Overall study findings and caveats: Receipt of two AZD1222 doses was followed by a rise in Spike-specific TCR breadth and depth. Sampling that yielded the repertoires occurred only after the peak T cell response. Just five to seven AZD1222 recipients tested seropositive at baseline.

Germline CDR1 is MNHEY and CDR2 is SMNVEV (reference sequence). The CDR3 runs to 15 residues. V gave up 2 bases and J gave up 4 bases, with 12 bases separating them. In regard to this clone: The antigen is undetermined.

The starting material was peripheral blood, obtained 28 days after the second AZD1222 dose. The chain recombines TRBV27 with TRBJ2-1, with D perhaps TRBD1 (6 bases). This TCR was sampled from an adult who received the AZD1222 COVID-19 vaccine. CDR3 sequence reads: CASSLRGSRYNEQFF. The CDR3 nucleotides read TGTGCCAGCAGTTTAAGGGGGTCTCGTTACAATGAGCAGTTCTTC.